A selection of T cell receptor beta chains follows, all from one sample in a study of blood T cell repertoires in COVID-19. TCRdb's table, derived via immunoSEQ multiplex PCR, lists solely in-frame clones and lacks some. The data show around 59,000 clones, with approximately 80% seen just once and over 9.5% held by the top ten. The sequenced sample was peripheral blood. The receptors shown here come from an elderly man with acute or convalescent COVID-19. The CDR3 runs from the conserved cysteine through the conserved F or W. The D gene is left open where the match is weak. For some rows the clone size is stated as once, few or many, or as a class when expanded; others skip it.

D: .; J: TRBJ1-2; V: TRBV4-1; size: few; DNA: TGCGCCAGCAGCCAAGAAGAGCAGACGGGCTATGGCTACACCTTC; CDR3: CASSQEEQTGYGYTF
D: .; J: TRBJ1-2; V: TRBV6-5; size: .; DNA: TGTGCCAGCATGTCTGGACACCTCTATGGCTACACCTTC; CDR3: CASMSGHLYGYTF
D: TRBD2; J: TRBJ2-1; V: TRBV7-8; size: .; DNA: TGTGCCAGCAGCCAGCGGAGCGGGGGGGTGAATGAGCAGTTCTTC; CDR3: CASSQRSGGVNEQFF
D: TRBD2; J: TRBJ2-5; V: TRBV5-5; size: .; DNA: TGTGCCAGCAGCTTGGGTAGCGGGAGGGGGTACCAAGAGACCCAGTACTTC; CDR3: CASSLGSGRGYQETQYF
D: .; J: TRBJ1-4; V: TRBV30; size: .; DNA: TGTGCCTGGAGCACAGGAGGGGAAAAACTGTTTTTT; CDR3: CAWSTGGEKLFF
D: TRBD1; J: TRBJ1-5; V: TRBV27; size: .; DNA: TGTGCCAGCAGTTTAAGATGGACAGGGTATAATCAGCCCCAGCATTTT; CDR3: CASSLRWTGYNQPQHF
D: TRBD1; J: TRBJ1-4; V: TRBV5-1; size: once; DNA: TGCGCCAGCAGCCCCTGGACAGGGCATGAAAAACTGTTTTTT; CDR3: CASSPWTGHEKLFF
D: TRBD1; J: TRBJ1-1; V: TRBV19; size: .; DNA: TGTGCCAGTAGTCCACGGACAGGGAACACTGAAGCTTTCTTT; CDR3: CASSPRTGNTEAFF
D: .; J: TRBJ2-7; V: TRBV21-1; size: .; DNA: TGTGCCTGGACTCTTCACCACGAGCAGTACTTC; CDR3: CAWTLHHEQYF
D: TRBD1; J: TRBJ1-1; V: TRBV10-2; size: .; DNA: TGCGCCAGCAGTCCAGGACAGGGATGGGAGTACACTGAAGCTTTCTTT; CDR3: CASSPGQGWEYTEAFF
D: TRBD1; J: TRBJ1-6; V: TRBV19; size: .; DNA: TGTGCCAGTAGTGACCCCGGGACAGGGAGAAGTTATAATTCACCCCTCCACTTT; CDR3: CASSDPGTGRSYNSPLHF
D: .; J: TRBJ2-5; V: TRBV9; size: .; DNA: TGTGCCAGCAGCAAGACTAGTGCCCAAGAGACCCAGTACTTC; CDR3: CASSKTSAQETQYF
D: .; J: TRBJ1-3; V: TRBV5-8; size: .; DNA: TGTGCCAGCAGCTTGGGGCTGATGGGAAACACCATATATTTT; CDR3: CASSLGLMGNTIYF
D: TRBD2; J: TRBJ2-3; V: TRBV10-2; size: .; DNA: TGCGCCAGCAGTGAGTCGGGGAGCGGGAGTACAGATACGCAGTATTTT; CDR3: CASSESGSGSTDTQYF
D: .; J: TRBJ1-3; V: TRBV21-1; size: .; DNA: TGTGCCAGCAGCAACTCACAGGGGGCGAGGGGAAACACCATATATTTT; CDR3: CASSNSQGARGNTIYF
D: .; J: TRBJ1-1; V: TRBV5-1; size: .; DNA: TGCGCCAGCAGCTTGGTTGGTGGGGCAGAGGCTTTCTTT; CDR3: CASSLVGGAEAFF
D: .; J: TRBJ2-4; V: TRBV30; size: .; DNA: TGTGCCTGGAATTACGAGGGAAACATTCAGTACTTC; CDR3: CAWNYEGNIQYF
D: TRBD1; J: TRBJ2-1; V: TRBV5-1; size: .; DNA: TGCGCCAGCAGCACGACAGGGGAGAGCTACAATGAGCAGTTCTTC; CDR3: CASSTTGESYNEQFF
D: .; J: TRBJ2-7; V: TRBV2; size: once; DNA: TGTGCCAGCAGCTTCACCGAGCCCTCCTACGAGCAGTACTTC; CDR3: CASSFTEPSYEQYF
D: TRBD2; J: TRBJ2-4; V: TRBV13; size: .; DNA: TGTGCCAGCAGCCGGACTAGCGGGGGAGCCAAAAACATTCAGTACTTC; CDR3: CASSRTSGGAKNIQYF
D: TRBD1; J: TRBJ2-1; V: TRBV5-8; size: .; DNA: TGTGCCAGCAGCTTCGGGGACAGGGGGCCCTTCAATGAGCAGTTCTTC; CDR3: CASSFGDRGPFNEQFF
D: TRBD2; J: TRBJ2-7; V: TRBV20-1; size: .; DNA: TGCAGTGCTAGTCCGGGACTAGCGGAACGTTACGAGCAGTACTTC; CDR3: CSASPGLAERYEQYF
D: TRBD1; J: TRBJ1-1; V: TRBV5-1; size: few; DNA: TGCGCCAGCAGCCGACAGGGTGTCACTGAAGCTTTCTTT; CDR3: CASSRQGVTEAFF
D: .; J: TRBJ2-2; V: TRBV7-2; size: .; DNA: TGTGCCAGCAGCCTCGACAGACCGTACACCGGGGAGCTGTTTTTT; CDR3: CASSLDRPYTGELFF
D: .; J: TRBJ1-1; V: TRBV5-4; size: .; DNA: TGTGCCAGCAGCTCGCCAGGGGTCACTGAAGCTTTCTTT; CDR3: CASSSPGVTEAFF
D: TRBD2; J: TRBJ2-1; V: TRBV7-2; size: .; DNA: TGTGCCAGCAGCTTATATGGGACTAGCGCGTCCTCCTACAATGAGCAGTTCTTC; CDR3: CASSLYGTSASSYNEQFF
D: TRBD1; J: TRBJ1-6; V: TRBV6-1; size: .; DNA: TGTGCCAGCAGTGAGTCCCGGGACAGGTACTCCTATAATTCACCCCTCCACTTT; CDR3: CASSESRDRYSYNSPLHF
D: TRBD2; J: TRBJ2-5; V: TRBV5-4; size: once; DNA: TGTGCCAGCAGCTTATTAGCGGGGGCGGGAGAGACCCAGTACTTC; CDR3: CASSLLAGAGETQYF
D: .; J: TRBJ1-2; V: TRBV19; size: .; DNA: TGTGCCAGTAGTATTTCCGGACTTGAAAGCTACACCTTC; CDR3: CASSISGLESYTF
D: TRBD1; J: TRBJ1-2; V: TRBV29-1; size: .; DNA: TGCAGCGGGCTTACAGGGGGAGACTATGGCTACACCTTC; CDR3: CSGLTGGDYGYTF
D: .; J: TRBJ1-1; V: TRBV7-9; size: .; DNA: TGTGCCAGCAGCCGCCAGGGGACGGCGAACACTGAAGCTTTCTTT; CDR3: CASSRQGTANTEAFF
D: .; J: TRBJ2-3; V: TRBV5-6; size: few; DNA: TGTGCCAGCAGCTTGGACATGGGGCGGAGCGGCACAGATACGCAGTATTTT; CDR3: CASSLDMGRSGTDTQYF
D: TRBD1; J: TRBJ1-5; V: TRBV6-2/TRBV6-3; size: .; DNA: TGTGCCAGCAGTTACTGGGCAGGGGGCTTAGGCAATCAGCCCCAGCATTTT; CDR3: CASSYWAGGLGNQPQHF
D: .; J: TRBJ2-7; V: TRBV9; size: once; DNA: TGTGCCAGCAGCGTATCCCAGGGTTGGTACGAGCAGTACTTC; CDR3: CASSVSQGWYEQYF
D: TRBD2; J: TRBJ2-7; V: TRBV19; size: .; DNA: TGTGCCAGTAGCTTTAGCGGGAGTGGCGACGAGCAGTACTTC; CDR3: CASSFSGSGDEQYF